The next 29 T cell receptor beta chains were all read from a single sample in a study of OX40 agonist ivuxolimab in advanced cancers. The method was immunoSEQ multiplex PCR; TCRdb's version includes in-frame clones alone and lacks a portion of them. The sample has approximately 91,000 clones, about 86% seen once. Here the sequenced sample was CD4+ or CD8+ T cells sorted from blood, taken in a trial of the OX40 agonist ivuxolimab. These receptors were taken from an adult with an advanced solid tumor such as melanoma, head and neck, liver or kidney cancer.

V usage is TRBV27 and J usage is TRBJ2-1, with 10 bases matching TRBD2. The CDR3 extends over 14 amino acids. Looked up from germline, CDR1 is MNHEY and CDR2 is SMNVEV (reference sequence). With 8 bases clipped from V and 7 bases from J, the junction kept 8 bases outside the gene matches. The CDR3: CASQNIAGGNEQFF. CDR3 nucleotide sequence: TGTGCCAGCCAGAACATAGCGGGGGGAAATGAGCAGTTCTTC.

This CDR3 reads CAWSVVGASYNEQFF. CDR3 sequence (DNA): TGTGCCTGGAGTGTGGTGGGGGCCTCCTACAATGAGCAGTTCTTC. The rearrangement links TRBV30 to TRBJ2-1, with D possibly TRBD1 on 6 matching bases. Germline values: CDR1 GTSNPN, CDR2 SVGIG (reference sequence). Between the trimmed V and J ends, which lost 0 bases and 0 bases, there was a span of 9 bases. This CDR3 spans 15 amino acids.

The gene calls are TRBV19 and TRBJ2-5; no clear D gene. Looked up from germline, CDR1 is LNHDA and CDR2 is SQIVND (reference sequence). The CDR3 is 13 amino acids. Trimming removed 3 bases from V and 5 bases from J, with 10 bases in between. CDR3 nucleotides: TGTGCCAGTAGTATCTCCGCCACTGAGACCCAGTACTTC. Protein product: CASSISATETQYF.

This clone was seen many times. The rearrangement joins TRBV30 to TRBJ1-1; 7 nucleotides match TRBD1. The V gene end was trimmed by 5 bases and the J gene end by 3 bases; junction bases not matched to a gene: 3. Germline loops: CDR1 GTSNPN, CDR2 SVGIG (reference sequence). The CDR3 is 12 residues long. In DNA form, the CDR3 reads TGTGCCTGGGCAGACAGGGACACTGAAGCTTTCTTT. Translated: CAWADRDTEAFF.

CDR3 sequence: CASSYSQQGSYGYTF. The DNA of the CDR3 is TGTGCCAGCAGTTACTCACAACAGGGGTCCTATGGCTACACCTTC. V usage is TRBV6-6 and J usage is TRBJ1-2, with 7 positions matching TRBD1. The germline V gene has CDR1 MNHNY and CDR2 SVGAGI (reference sequence). The ends lost 0 bases at V and 4 bases at J; junction bases unmatched: 5. This CDR3 contains 15 residues.

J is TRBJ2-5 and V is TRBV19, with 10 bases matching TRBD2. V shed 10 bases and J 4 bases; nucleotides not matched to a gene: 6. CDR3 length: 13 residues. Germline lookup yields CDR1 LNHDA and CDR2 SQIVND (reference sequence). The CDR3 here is CATAGLARETQYF. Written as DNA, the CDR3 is TGTGCCACCGCGGGACTAGCGAGAGAGACCCAGTACTTC. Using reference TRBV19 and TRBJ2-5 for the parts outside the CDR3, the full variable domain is DGGITQSPKYLFRKEGQNVTLSCEQNLNHDAMYWYRQDPGQGLRLIYYSQIVNDFQKGDIAEGYSVSREKKESFPLTVTSAQKNPTAFYLCATAGLARETQYFGPGTRLLVL.

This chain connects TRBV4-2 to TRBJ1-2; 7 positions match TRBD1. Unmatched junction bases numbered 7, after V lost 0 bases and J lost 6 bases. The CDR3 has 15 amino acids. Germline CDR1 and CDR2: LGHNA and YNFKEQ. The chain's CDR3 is CASSQDPDRENGYTF. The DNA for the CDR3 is TGTGCCAGCAGCCAAGATCCAGACAGGGAGAATGGCTACACCTTC.

The CDR3, as DNA: TGTGCCAGCAGCTTGTTCCAGGGGTCCTACAATGAGCAGTTCTTC. Encoded protein: CASSLFQGSYNEQFF. The V and J genes are TRBV5-6 and TRBJ2-1; tentatively, D is TRBD1 (6 bases). Trimming cost V 1 base and J 1 base, with 9 bases left between them. Germline CDR1 SGHDT, CDR2 YYEEEE. The CDR3 runs 15 residues.

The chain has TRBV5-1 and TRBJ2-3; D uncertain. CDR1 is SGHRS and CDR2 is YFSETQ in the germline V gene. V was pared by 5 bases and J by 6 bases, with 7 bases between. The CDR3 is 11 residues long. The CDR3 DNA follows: TGCGCCAGCAGTTTAGCCGATACGCAGTATTTT. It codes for CASSLADTQYF.

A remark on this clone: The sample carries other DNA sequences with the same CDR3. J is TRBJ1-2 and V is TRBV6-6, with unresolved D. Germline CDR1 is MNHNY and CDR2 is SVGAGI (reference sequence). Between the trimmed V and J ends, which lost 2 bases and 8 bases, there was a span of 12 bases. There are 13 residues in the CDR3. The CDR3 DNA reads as TGTGCCAGCAGTTACGAACAGCCGTCGGGCTACACCTTC. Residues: CASSYEQPSGYTF.

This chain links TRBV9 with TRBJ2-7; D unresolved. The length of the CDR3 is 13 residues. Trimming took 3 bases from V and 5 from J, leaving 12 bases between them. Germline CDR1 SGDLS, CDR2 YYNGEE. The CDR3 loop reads CASSARVRDEQYF. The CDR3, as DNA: TGTGCCAGCAGCGCCCGGGTCCGGGACGAGCAGTACTTC.

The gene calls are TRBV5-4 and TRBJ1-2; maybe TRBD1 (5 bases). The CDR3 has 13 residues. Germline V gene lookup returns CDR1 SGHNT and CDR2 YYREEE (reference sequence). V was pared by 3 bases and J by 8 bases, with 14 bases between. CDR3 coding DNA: TGTGCCAGCAGCTCCAGGGTTTCTGACGGCTACACCTTC. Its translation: CASSSRVSDGYTF.

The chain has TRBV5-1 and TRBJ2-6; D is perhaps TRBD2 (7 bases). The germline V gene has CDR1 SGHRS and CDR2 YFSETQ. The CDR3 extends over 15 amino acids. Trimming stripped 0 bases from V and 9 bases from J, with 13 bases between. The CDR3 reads CASSLVGGPDNVLTF. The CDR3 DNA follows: TGCGCCAGCAGCTTGGTCGGGGGGCCGGACAACGTCCTGACTTTC.

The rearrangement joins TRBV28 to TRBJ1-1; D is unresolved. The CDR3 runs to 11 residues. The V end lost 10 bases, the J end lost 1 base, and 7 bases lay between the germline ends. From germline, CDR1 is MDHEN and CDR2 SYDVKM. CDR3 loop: CATDGNTEAFF. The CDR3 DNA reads TGTGCCACCGATGGGAACACTGAAGCTTTCTTT. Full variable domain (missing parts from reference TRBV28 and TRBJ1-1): DVKVTQSSRYLVKRTGEKVFLECVQDMDHENMFWYRQDPGLGLRLIYFSYDVKMKEKGDIPEGYSVSREKKERFSLILESASTNQTSMYLCATDGNTEAFFGQGTRLTVV.

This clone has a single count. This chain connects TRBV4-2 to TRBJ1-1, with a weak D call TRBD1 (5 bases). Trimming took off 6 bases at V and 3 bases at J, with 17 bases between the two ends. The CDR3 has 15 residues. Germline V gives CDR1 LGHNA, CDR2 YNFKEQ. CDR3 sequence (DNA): TGTGCCAGCAGTCTAGGTAGGGGTGTTGACACTGAAGCTTTCTTT. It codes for CASSLGRGVDTEAFF.

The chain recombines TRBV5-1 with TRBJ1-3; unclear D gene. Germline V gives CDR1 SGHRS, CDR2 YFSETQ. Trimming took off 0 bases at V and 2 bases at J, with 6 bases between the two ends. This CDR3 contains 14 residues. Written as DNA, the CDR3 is TGCGCCAGCAGCTTGGAGGGTCCTGGAAACACCATATATTTT. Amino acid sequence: CASSLEGPGNTIYF.

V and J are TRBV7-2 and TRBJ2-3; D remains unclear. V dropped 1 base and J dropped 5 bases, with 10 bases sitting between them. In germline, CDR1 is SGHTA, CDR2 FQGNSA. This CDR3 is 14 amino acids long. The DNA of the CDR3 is TGTGCCAGCAGCTTAGAGGTTGGAAGAGATACGCAGTATTTT. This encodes CASSLEVGRDTQYF.

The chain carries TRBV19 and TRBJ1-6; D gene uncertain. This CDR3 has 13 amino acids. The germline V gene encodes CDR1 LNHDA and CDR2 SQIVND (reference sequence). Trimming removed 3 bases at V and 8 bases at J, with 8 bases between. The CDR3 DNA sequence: TGTGCCAGTAGTATCGGGCCGCATTCACCCCTCCACTTT. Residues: CASSIGPHSPLHF. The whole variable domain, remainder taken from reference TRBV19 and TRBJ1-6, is DGGITQSPKYLFRKEGQNVTLSCEQNLNHDAMYWYRQDPGQGLRLIYYSQIVNDFQKGDIAEGYSVSREKKESFPLTVTSAQKNPTAFYLCASSIGPHSPLHFGNGTRLTVT.

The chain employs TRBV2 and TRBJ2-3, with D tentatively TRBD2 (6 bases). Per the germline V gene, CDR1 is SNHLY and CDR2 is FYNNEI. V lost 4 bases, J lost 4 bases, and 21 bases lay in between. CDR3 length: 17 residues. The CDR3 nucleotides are TGTGCCAGCAGTGGAGGACCGACGGGCTGGGGGGCAGATACGCAGTATTTT. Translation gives CASSGGPTGWGADTQYF.

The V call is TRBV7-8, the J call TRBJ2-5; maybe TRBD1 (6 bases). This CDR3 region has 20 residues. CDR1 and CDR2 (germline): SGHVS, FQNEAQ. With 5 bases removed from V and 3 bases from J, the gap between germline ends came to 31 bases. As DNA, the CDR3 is TGTGCCAGCAGCCCGAACGCACTCCCCAACAGGGCGTCCCGGGAAGAGACCCAGTACTTC. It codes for CASSPNALPNRASREETQYF.

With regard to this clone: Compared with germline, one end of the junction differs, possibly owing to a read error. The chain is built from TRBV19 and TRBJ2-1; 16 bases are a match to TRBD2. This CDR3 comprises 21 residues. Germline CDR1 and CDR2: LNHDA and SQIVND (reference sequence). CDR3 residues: CASGIRGLAGGLVERYNEQFF. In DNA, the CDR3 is TGTGCCAGTGGTATCCGGGGACTAGCGGGGGGGCTGGTGGAACGCTACAATGAGCAGTTCTTC.

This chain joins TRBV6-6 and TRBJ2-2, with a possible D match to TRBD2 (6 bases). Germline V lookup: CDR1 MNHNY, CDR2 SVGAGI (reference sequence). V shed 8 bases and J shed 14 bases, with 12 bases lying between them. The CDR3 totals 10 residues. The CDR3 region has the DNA TGTGCCAGCGTTGCGGGGAGACTGTTTTTT. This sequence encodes CASVAGRLFF.

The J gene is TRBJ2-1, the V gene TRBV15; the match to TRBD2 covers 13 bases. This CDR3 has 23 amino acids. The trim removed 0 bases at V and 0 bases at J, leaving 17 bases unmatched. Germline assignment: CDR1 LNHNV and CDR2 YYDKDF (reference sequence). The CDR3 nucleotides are TGTGCCACCAGCAGAGACAGTCCTCTTCGAAGGACTAGCGGGGGTCTCTCCTACAATGAGCAGTTCTTC. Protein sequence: CATSRDSPLRRTSGGLSYNEQFF.

The CDR3: CASTNENKDRGLLNIQYF. The DNA of the CDR3 is TGTGCCAGCACCAATGAGAATAAAGACAGGGGGCTCTTAAACATTCAGTACTTC. V gene TRBV21-1 combines with J gene TRBJ2-4; the table assigns TRBD1, which was not confirmed against the DNA. TRBV21-1 is deemed a pseudogene. The CDR3 contains 18 residues.

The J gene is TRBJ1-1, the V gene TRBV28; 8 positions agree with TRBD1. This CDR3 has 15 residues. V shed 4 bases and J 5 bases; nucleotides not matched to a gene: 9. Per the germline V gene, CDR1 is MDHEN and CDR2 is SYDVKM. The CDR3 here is CASSSPRTGRTEAFF. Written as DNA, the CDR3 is TGTGCCAGCAGTTCCCCCAGGACAGGGAGAACTGAAGCTTTCTTT.

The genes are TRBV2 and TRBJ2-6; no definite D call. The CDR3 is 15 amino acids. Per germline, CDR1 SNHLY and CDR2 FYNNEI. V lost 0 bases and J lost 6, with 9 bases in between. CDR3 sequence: CASSEAPKAANVLTF. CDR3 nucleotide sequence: TGTGCCAGCAGTGAAGCCCCTAAAGCGGCCAACGTCCTGACTTTC. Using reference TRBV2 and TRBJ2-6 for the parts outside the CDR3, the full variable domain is EPEVTQTPSHQVTQMGQEVILRCVPISNHLYFYWYRQILGQKVEFLVSFYNNEISEKSEIFDDQFSVERPDGSNFTLKIRSTKLEDSAMYFCASSEAPKAANVLTFGAGSRLTVL.

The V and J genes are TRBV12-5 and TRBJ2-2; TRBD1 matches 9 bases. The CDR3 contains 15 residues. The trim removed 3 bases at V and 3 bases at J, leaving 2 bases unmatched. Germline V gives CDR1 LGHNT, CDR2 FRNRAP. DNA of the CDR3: TGTGCTAGTGGTTTACGGACAGGGGACACCGGGGAGCTGTTTTTT. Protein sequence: CASGLRTGDTGELFF. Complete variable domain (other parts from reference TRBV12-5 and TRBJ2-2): DARVTQTPRHKVTEMGQEVTMRCQPILGHNTVFWYRQTMMQGLELLAYFRNRAPLDDSGMPKDRFSAEMPDATLATLKIQPSEPRDSAVYFCASGLRTGDTGELFFGEGSRLTVL.

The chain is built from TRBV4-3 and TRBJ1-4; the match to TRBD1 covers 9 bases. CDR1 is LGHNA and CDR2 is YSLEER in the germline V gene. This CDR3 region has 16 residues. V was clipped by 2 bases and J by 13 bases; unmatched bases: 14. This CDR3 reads CASSQLTPAQGARLFF. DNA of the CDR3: TGCGCCAGCAGCCAACTAACCCCCGCACAGGGGGCGCGACTGTTTTTT.

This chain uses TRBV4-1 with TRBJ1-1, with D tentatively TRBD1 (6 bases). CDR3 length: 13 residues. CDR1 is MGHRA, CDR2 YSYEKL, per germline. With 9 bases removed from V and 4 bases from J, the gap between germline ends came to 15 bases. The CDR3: CASARGGITEAFF. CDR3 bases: TGCGCCAGTGCCAGGGGAGGAATCACTGAAGCTTTCTTT.